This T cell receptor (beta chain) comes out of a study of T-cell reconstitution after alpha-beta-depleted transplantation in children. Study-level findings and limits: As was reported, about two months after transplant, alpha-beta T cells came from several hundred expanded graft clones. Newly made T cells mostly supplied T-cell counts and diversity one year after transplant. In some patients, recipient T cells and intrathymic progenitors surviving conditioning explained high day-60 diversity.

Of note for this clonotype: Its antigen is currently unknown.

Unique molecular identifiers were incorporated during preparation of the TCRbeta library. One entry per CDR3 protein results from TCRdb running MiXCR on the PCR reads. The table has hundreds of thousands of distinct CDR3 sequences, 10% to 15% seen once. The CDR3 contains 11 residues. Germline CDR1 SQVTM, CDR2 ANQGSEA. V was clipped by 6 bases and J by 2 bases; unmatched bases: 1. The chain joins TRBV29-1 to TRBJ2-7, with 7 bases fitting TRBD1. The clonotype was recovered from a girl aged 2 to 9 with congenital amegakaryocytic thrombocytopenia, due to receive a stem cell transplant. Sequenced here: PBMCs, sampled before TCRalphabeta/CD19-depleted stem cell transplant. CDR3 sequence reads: CSVGQAYEQYF. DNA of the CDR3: TGCAGCGTCGGACAGGCCTACGAGCAGTACTTC.